This TCR beta chain stems from a study of shared clonotypes between healthy human individuals. Execution of the assay was at deep level. Sequencing used immunoSEQ multiplex PCR; TCRdb keeps in-frame clones, though not all of them. Of more than 2 million clones in the sample, about 94% were seen once. Naive CD8 cells lacked CD45RO and underwent positive selection for CCR7, leaving out terminally differentiated effector memory CD45RA+ cells. Remarks on this clone: Its antigen is currently unknown.

Regarding the study as a whole: Tissue TCR repertoires likely differ from these blood-only repertoires.

The CDR3 has 16 amino acids. V shed 4 bases, J shed 2 bases, and the junction held 10 bases outside the gene matches. CDR1 and CDR2 (germline): SGHRS, YFSETQ. The rearrangement links TRBV5-1 to TRBJ2-7; 9 nucleotides line up with TRBD1. Material: naive CD8+ T cells from PBMCs. The sequence was collected from a man between 18 and 35 years old in good health. Some clones in this sample may be carry-over from other donors' samples. The CDR3 spells CASSKSHRQGAYEQYF. CDR3 bases: TGCGCCAGCAGCAAATCACATCGACAGGGGGCCTACGAGCAGTACTTC.